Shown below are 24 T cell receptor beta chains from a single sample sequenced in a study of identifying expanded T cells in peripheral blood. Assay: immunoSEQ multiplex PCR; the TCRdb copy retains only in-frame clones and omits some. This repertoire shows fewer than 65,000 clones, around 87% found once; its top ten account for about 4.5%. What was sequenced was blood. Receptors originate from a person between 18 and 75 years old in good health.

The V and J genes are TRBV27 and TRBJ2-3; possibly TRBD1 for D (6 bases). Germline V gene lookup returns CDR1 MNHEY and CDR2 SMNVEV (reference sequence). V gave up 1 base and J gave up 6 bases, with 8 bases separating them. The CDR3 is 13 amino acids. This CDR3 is CASSLWQGDTQYF. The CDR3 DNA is TGTGCCAGCAGTTTATGGCAGGGGGATACGCAGTATTTT.

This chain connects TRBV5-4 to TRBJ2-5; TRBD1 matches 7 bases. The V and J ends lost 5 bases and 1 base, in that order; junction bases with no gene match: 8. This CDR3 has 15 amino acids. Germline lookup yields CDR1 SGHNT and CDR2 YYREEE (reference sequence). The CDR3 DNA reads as TGTGCCAGCAGATCCGGGACAGATCGCCAAGAGACCCAGTACTTC. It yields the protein CASRSGTDRQETQYF.

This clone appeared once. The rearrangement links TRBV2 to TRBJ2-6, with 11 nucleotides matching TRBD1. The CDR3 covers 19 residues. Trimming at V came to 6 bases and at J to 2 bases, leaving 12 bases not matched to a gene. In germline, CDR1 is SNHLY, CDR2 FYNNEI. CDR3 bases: TGTGCCAGCAGCCGGGTTTGGACAGGGGGCGTCCCTGGGGCCAACGTCCTGACTTTC. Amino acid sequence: CASSRVWTGGVPGANVLTF.

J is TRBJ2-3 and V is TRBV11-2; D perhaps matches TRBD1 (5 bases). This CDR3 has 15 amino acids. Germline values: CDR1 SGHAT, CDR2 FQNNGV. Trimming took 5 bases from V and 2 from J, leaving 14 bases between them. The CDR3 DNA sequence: TGTGCCAGCAGCGATCAGGGCCAAATCACAGATACGCAGTATTTT. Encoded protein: CASSDQGQITDTQYF.

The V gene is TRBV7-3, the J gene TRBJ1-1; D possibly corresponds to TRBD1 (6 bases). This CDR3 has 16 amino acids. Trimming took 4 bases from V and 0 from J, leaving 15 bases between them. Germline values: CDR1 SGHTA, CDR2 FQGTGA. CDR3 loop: CASSSDSTGMNTEAFF. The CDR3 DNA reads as TGTGCCAGCAGCTCCGACTCGACAGGCATGAACACTGAAGCTTTCTTT. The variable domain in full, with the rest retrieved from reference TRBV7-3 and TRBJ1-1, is GAGVSQTPSNKVTEKGKYVELRCDPISGHTALYWYRQSLGQGPEFLIYFQGTGAADDSGLPNDRFFAVRPEGSVSTLKIQRTERGDSAVYLCASSSDSTGMNTEAFFGQGTRLTVV.

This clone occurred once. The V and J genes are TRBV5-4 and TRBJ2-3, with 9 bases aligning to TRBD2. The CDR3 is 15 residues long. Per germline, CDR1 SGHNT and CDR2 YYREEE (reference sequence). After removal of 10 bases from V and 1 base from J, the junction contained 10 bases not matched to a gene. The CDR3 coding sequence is TGTGCCGCGACCGGGCTAGCGGGGCGCACAGATACGCAGTATTTT. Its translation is CAATGLAGRTDTQYF.

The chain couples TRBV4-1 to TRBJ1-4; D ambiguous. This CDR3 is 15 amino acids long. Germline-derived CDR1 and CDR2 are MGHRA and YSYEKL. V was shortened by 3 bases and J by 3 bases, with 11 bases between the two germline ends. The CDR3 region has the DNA TGCGCCAGCAGCCAGGGTTGGAGTTCTAATGAAAAACTGTTTTTT. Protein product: CASSQGWSSNEKLFF.

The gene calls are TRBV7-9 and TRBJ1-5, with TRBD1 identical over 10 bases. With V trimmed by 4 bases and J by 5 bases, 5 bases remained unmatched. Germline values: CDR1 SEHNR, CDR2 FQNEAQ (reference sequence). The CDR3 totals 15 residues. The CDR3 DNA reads TGTGCCAGCAGCTCCATCGACAGGGGGCATCAGCCCCAGCATTTT. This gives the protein CASSSIDRGHQPQHF.

Here the CDR3 DNA reads TGTGCCAGCAGCGCCTTCCGGCTCACCTCTGGAAACACCATATATTTT. Translation: CASSAFRLTSGNTIYF. The chain couples TRBV7-6 to TRBJ1-3, with D unresolved. Germline V CDR1 and CDR2: SGHVS, FNYEAQ. The CDR3 runs 16 residues. Deletions cut 5 bases from V and 0 bases from J, with 14 bases between.

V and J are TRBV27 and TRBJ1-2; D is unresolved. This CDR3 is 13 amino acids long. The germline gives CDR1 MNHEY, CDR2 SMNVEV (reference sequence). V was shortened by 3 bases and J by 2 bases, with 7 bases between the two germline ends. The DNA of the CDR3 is TGTGCCAGCAGTTTCAGGCCGAACTATGGCTACACCTTC. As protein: CASSFRPNYGYTF.

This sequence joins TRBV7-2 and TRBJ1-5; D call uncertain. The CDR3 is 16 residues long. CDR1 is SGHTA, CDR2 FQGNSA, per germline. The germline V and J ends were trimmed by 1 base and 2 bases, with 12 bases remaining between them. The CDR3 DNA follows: TGTGCCAGCAGCTTAGTGGGGAGAAATGGCAATCAGCCCCAGCATTTT. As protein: CASSLVGRNGNQPQHF.

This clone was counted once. Written as DNA, the CDR3 is TGTGCCAGCCCCCAAGGAAGGAACACTGAAGCTTTCTTT. This sequence encodes CASPQGRNTEAFF. This sequence joins TRBV28 and TRBJ1-1; D is ambiguous. The CDR3 runs 13 residues. V was trimmed by 8 bases and J by 1 base, leaving 11 bases between them. Germline-derived CDR1 and CDR2 are MDHEN and SYDVKM.

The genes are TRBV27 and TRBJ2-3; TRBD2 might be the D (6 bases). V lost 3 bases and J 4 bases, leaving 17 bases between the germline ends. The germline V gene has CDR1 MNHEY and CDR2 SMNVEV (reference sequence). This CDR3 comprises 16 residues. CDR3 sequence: CASSLNRLGGADTQYF. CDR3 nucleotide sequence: TGTGCCAGCAGTTTGAATCGGCTGGGCGGGGCAGATACGCAGTATTTT.

The CDR3 region is CAWSVPVAGGRNEQFF. DNA for the CDR3: TGTGCCTGGAGTGTACCCGTAGCGGGGGGGAGGAATGAGCAGTTCTTC. V and J are TRBV30 and TRBJ2-1, with 11 bases identical to TRBD2. The length of the CDR3 is 16 residues. Unmatched junction bases numbered 8, after V lost 0 bases and J lost 7 bases. Germline CDR1 and CDR2: GTSNPN and SVGIG (reference sequence).

The CDR3, as DNA: TGTGCCAGCAGGTCCCGGGACTCCTACTACAATGAGCAGTTCTTC. It encodes CASRSRDSYYNEQFF. This chain joins TRBV5-4 and TRBJ2-1; D possibly corresponds to TRBD2 (6 bases). V gave up 5 bases and J gave up 3 bases, with 15 bases separating them. CDR1 is SGHNT and CDR2 is YYREEE in the germline V gene (reference sequence). The CDR3 is 15 amino acids.

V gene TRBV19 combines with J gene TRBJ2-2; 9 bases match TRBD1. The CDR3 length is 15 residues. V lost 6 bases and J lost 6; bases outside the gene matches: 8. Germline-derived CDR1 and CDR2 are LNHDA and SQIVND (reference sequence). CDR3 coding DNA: TGTGCCAGTAGAGTCGGGACAGGGTTTCCCGGGGAGCTGTTTTTT. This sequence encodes CASRVGTGFPGELFF.

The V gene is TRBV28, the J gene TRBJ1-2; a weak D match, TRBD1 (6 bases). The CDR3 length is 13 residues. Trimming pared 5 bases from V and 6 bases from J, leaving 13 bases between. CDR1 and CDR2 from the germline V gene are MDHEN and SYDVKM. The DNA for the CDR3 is TGTGCCAGCAGTAAGACAGGTAGAGATGGCTACACCTTC. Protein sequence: CASSKTGRDGYTF.

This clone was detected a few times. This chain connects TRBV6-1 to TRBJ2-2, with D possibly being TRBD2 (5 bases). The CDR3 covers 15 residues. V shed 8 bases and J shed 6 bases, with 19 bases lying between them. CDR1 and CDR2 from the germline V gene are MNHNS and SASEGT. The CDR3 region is CASDPGIASSGELFF. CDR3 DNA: TGTGCCAGCGACCCAGGTATAGCGTCATCCGGGGAGCTGTTTTTT.

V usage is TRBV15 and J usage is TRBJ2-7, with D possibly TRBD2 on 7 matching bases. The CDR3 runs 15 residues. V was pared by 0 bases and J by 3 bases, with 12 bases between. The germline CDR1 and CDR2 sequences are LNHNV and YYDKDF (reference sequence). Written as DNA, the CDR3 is TGTGCCACCAGCAGAGACGGGGGGCAGGGCTACGAGCAGTACTTC. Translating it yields CATSRDGGQGYEQYF. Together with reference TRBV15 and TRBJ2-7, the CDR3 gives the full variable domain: DAMVIQNPRYQVTQFGKPVTLSCSQTLNHNVMYWYQQKSSQAPKLLFHYYDKDFNNEADTPDNFQSRRPNTSFCFLDIRSPGLGDTAMYLCATSRDGGQGYEQYFGPGTRLTVT.

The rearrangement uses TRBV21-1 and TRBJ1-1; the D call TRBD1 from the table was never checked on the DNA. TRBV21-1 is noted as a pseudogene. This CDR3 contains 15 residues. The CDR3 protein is CARRTVTPGTAEAFF. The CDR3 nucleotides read TGTGCCAGGCGGACAGTCACCCCAGGTACCGCTGAAGCTTTCTTT.

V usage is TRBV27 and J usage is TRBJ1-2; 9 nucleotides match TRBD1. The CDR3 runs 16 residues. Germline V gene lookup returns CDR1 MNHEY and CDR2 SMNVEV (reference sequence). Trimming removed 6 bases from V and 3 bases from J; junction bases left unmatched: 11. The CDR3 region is CASRRTGDFGDYGYTF. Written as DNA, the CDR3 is TGTGCCAGCAGGAGGACAGGGGATTTTGGTGACTATGGCTACACCTTC.

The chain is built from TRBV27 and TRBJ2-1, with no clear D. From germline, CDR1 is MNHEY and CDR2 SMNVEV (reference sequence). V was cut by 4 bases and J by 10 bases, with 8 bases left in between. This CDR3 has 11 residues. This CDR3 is CASSSFGEQFF. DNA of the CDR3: TGTGCCAGCAGTTCTTTCGGAGAGCAGTTCTTC.

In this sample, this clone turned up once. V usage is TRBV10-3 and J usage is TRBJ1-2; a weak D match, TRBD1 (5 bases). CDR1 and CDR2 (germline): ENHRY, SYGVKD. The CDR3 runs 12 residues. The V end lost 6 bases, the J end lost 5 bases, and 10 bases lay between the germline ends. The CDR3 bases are TGTGCCATCAGCGCGACAGATTATGGCTACACCTTC. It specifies CAISATDYGYTF.

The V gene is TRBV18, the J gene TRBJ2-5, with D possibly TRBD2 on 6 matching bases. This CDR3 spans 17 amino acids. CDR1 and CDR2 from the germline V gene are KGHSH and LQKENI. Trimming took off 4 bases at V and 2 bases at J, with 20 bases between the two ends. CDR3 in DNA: TGTGCCAGCTCACTCGTCTCGAAAGCGGGCAGACAAGAGACCCAGTACTTC. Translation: CASSLVSKAGRQETQYF.